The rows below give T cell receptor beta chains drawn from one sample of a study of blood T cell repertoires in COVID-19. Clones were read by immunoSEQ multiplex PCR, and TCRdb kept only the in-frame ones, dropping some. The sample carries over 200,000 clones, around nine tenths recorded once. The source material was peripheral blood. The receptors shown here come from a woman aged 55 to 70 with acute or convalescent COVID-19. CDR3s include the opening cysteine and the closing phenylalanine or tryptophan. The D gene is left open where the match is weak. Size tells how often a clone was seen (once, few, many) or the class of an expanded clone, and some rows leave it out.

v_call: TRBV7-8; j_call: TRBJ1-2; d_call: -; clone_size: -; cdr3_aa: CASSLKAHAPGQINYGYTF; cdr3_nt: TGTGCCAGCAGCTTAAAGGCCCACGCTCCGGGACAAATCAACTATGGCTACACCTTC
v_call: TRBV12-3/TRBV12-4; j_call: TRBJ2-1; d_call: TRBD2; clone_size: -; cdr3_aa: CASSLLAGAPKFF; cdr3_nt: TGTGCCAGCAGTCTACTAGCGGGGGCCCCCAAGTTCTTC
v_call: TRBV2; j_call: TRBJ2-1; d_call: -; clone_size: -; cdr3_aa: CASSVGRAVGEQFF; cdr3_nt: TGTGCCAGCAGTGTTGGCAGGGCAGTCGGTGAGCAGTTCTTC
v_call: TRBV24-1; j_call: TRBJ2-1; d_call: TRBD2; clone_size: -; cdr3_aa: CATRGGLAGANEQFF; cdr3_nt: TGTGCCACCAGGGGAGGACTAGCGGGTGCCAATGAGCAGTTCTTC
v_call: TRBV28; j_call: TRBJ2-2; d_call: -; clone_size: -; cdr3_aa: CASTLWAIRIPIANTGELFF; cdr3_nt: TGTGCCAGCACCCTTTGGGCCATCCGGATTCCTATCGCGAACACCGGGGAGCTGTTTTTT
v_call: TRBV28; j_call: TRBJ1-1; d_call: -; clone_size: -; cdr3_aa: CASSLGGVNTEAFF; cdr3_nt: TGTGCCAGCAGTTTAGGAGGGGTGAACACTGAAGCTTTCTTT
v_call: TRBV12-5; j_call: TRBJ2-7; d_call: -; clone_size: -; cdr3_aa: CASGLRGEQYF; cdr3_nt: TGTGCTAGTGGTTTGAGGGGCGAGCAGTACTTC
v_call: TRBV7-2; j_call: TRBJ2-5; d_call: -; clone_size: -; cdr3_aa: CASGPTYDGQYF; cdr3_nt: TGTGCCAGTGGGCCTACTTACGATGGCCAGTACTTC
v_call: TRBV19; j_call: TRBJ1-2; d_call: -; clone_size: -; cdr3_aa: CASSIGQTSGYTF; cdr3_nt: TGTGCCAGTAGTATCGGACAGACGAGCGGCTACACCTTC
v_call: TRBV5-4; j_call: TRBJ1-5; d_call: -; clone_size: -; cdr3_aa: CASSSARSLGGISNQPQHF; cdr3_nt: TGTGCCAGCAGCTCCGCGAGGTCCTTGGGGGGGATAAGCAATCAGCCCCAGCATTTT
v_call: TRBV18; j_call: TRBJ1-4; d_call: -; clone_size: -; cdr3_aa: CASSPQRGEKLFF; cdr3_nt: TGTGCCAGCTCACCCCAACGGGGTGAAAAACTGTTTTTT
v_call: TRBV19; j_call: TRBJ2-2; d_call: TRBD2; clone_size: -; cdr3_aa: CASSTRGSFDTGELFF; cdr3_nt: TGTGCCAGTAGTACCCGCGGGAGCTTTGACACCGGGGAGCTGTTTTTT
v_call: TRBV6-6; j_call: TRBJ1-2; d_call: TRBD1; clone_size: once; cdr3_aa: CASRRDRGPVYGYTF; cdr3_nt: TGTGCCAGCAGACGGGACAGGGGGCCGGTCTATGGCTACACCTTC
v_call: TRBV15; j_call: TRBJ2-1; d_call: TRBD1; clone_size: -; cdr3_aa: CATSRDRGGNEQFF; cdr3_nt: TGTGCCACCAGCCGGGACAGGGGGGGCAATGAGCAGTTCTTC
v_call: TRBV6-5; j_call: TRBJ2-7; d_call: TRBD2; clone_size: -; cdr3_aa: CAIRDSGKTSYEQYF; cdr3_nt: TGTGCCATCAGGGATAGCGGGAAGACCTCCTACGAGCAGTACTTC
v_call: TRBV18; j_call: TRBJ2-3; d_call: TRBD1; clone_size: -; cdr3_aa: CASSPRTGGTDTQYF; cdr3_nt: TGTGCCAGCTCACCAAGAACAGGGGGCACAGATACGCAGTATTTT
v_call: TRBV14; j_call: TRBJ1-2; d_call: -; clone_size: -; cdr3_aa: CASSQAGAGGYTF; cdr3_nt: TGTGCCAGCAGCCAAGCTGGTGCGGGGGGCTACACCTTC
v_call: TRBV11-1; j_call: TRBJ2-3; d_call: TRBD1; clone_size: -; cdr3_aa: CASSYLTGGSTDTQYF; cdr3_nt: TGTGCCAGCAGCTATCTGACAGGGGGTTCTACAGATACGCAGTATTTT
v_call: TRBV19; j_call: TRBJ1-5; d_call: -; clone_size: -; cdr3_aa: CASSTGSNQPQHF; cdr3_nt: TGTGCCAGTAGCACAGGGAGCAATCAGCCCCAGCATTTT
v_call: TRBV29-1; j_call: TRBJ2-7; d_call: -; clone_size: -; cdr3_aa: CSVEGESSYEQYF; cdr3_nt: TGCAGCGTTGAAGGCGAGAGCTCCTACGAGCAGTACTTC
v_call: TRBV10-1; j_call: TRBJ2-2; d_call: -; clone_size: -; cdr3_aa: CASSEKAIPGELFF; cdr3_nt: TGCGCCAGCAGTGAAAAAGCGATTCCCGGGGAGCTGTTTTTT
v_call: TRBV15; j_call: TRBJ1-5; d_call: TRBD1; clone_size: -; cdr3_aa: CATSRGTGGNQPQHF; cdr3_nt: TGTGCCACCAGCAGAGGGACAGGGGGCAATCAGCCCCAGCATTTT
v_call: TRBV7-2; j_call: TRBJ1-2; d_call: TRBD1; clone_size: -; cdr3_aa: CASSGTGTAIPNYGYTF; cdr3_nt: TGTGCCAGCAGCGGGACAGGGACCGCGATACCTAACTATGGCTACACCTTC
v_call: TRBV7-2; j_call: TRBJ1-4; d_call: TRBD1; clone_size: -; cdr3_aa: CASSRPTGGNEKLFF; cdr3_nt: TGTGCCAGCAGCAGACCAACAGGGGGTAATGAAAAACTGTTTTTT
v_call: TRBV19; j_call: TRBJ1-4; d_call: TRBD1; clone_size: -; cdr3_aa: CASSEGGATNEKLFF; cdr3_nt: TGTGCCAGTAGTGAAGGGGGCGCAACTAATGAAAAACTGTTTTTT
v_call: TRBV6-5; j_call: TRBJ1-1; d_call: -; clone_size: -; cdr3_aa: CASSYEENTEAFF; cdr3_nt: TGTGCCAGCAGTTACGAGGAGAACACTGAAGCTTTCTTT
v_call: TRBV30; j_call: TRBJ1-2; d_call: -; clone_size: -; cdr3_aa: CAWSQTGSYGYTF; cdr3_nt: TGTGCCTGGAGTCAAACAGGGAGCTATGGCTACACCTTC
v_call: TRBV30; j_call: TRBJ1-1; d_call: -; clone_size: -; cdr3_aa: CAWSGSGSWTEAFF; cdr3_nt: TGTGCCTGGAGCGGGAGCGGATCGTGGACTGAAGCTTTCTTT
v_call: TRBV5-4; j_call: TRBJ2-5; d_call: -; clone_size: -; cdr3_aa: CASSLKLGGTLETQYF; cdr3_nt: TGTGCCAGCAGCCTAAAACTAGGTGGCACGCTCGAGACCCAGTACTTC
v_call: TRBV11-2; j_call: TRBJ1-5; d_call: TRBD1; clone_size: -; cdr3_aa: CASSLTGTGGSQPQHF; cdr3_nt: TGTGCCAGCAGCTTAACCGGGACAGGGGGCTCTCAGCCCCAGCATTTT
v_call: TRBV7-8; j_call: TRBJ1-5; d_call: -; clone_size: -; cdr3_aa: CASSRGVDPLYSNQPQHF; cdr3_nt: TGTGCCAGCAGCCGCGGGGTAGATCCACTTTATAGCAATCAGCCCCAGCATTTT
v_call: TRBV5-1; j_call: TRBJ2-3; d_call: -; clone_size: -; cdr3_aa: CASSRGGGDTQYF; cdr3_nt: TGCGCCAGCAGTCGCGGAGGGGGCGATACGCAGTATTTT
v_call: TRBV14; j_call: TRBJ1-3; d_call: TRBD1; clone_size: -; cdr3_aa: CASGYTGGSGNTIYF; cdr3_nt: TGTGCCAGCGGCTATACAGGGGGCTCTGGAAACACCATATATTTT
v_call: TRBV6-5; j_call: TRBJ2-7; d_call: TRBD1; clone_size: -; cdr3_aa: CASSKTGLGEQYF; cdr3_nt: TGTGCCAGCAGCAAGACAGGGCTGGGCGAGCAGTACTTC
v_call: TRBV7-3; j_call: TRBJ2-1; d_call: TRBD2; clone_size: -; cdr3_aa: CASSPGLALNEQFF; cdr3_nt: TGTGCCAGCAGCCCCGGACTAGCTTTAAATGAGCAGTTCTTC
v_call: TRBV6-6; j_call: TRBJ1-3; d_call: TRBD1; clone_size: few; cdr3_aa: CASSYLGTARNTIYF; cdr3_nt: TGTGCCAGCAGTTACTTAGGGACAGCCCGAAACACCATATATTTT
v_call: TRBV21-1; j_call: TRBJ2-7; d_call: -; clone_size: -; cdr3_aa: CASSRGQGVNYEQYF; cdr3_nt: TGTGCCAGCAGCAGGGGACAGGGGGTTAACTACGAGCAGTACTTC
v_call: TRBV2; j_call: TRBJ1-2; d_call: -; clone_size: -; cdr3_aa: CASSTPQGYYGYTF; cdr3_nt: TGTGCCAGCAGTACACCTCAGGGGTACTATGGCTACACCTTC
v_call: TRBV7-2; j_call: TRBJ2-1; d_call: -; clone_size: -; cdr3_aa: CASSFRETYNEQFF; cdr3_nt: TGTGCCAGCAGCTTCCGGGAAACCTACAATGAGCAGTTCTTC
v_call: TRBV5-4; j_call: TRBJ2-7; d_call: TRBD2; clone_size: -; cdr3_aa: CASSFIAGGKGEQYF; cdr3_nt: TGTGCCAGCAGCTTCATAGCGGGGGGTAAGGGCGAGCAGTACTTC